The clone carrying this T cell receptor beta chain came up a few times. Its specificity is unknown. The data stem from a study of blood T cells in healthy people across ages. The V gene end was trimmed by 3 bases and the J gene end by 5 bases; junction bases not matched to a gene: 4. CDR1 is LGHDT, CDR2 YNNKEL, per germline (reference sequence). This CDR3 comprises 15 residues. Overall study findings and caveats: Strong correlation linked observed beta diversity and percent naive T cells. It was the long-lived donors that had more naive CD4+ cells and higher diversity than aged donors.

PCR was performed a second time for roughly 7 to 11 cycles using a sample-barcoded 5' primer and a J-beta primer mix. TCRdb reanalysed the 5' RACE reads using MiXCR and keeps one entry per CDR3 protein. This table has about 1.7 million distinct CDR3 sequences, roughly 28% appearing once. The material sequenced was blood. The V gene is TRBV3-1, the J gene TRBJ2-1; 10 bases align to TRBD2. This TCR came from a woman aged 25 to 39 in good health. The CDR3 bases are TGTGCCAGCAGCCAGGTACTAGCGGGGAACAATGAGCAGTTCTTC. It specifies CASSQVLAGNNEQFF.